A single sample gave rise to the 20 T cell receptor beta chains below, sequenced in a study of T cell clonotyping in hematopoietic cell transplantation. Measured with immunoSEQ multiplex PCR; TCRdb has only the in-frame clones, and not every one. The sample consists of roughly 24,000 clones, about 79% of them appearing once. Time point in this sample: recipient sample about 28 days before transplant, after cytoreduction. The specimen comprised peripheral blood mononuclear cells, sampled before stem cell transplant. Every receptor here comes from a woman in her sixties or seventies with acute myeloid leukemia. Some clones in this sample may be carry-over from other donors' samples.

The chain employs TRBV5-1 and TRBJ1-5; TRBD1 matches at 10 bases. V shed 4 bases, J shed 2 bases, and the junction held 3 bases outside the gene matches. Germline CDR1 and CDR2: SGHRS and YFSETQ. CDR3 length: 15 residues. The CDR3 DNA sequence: TGCGCCAGCAGCCTGGGGACAGGGGGCAATCAGCCCCAGCATTTT. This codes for CASSLGTGGNQPQHF.

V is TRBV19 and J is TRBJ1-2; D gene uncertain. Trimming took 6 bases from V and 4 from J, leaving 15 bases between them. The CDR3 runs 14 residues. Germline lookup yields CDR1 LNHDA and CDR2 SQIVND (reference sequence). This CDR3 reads CASSTDGSTYGYTF. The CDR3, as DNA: TGTGCCAGTAGCACGGACGGATCGACCTATGGCTACACCTTC.

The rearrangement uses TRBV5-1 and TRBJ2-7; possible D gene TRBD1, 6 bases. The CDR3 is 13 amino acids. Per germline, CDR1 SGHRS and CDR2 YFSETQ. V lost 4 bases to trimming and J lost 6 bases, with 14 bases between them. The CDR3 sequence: CASSETGPREQYF. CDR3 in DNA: TGCGCCAGCAGCGAGACAGGTCCCCGCGAGCAGTACTTC.

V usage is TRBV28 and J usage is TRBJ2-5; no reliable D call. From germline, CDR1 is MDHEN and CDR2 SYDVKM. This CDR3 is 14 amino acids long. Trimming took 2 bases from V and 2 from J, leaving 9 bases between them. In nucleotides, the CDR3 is TGTGCCAGCAGTTTAAGGGTACAACAAGAGACCCAGTACTTC. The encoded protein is CASSLRVQQETQYF. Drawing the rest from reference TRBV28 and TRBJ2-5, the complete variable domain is DVKVTQSSRYLVKRTGEKVFLECVQDMDHENMFWYRQDPGLGLRLIYFSYDVKMKEKGDIPEGYSVSREKKERFSLILESASTNQTSMYLCASSLRVQQETQYFGPGTRLLVL.

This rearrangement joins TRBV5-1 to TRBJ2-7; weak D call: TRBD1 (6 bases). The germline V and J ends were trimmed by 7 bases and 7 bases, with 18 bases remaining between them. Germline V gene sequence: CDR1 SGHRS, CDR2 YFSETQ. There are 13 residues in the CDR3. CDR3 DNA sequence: TGCGCCAGCCGGTCGCAGGGGAGCTGGGAGCAGTACTTC. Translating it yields CASRSQGSWEQYF.

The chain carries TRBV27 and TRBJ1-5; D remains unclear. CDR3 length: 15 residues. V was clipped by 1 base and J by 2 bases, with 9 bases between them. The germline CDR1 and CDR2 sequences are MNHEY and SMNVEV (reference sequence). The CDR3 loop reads CASSLYGLGNQPQHF. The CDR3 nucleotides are TGTGCCAGCAGTTTATATGGGCTCGGCAATCAGCCCCAGCATTTT.

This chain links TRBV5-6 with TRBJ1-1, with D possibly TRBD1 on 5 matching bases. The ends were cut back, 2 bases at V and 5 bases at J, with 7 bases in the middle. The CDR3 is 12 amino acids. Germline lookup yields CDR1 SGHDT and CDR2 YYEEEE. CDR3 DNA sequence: TGTGCCAGCAGCTTTGGGGGAACTGAAGCTTTCTTT. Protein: CASSFGGTEAFF.

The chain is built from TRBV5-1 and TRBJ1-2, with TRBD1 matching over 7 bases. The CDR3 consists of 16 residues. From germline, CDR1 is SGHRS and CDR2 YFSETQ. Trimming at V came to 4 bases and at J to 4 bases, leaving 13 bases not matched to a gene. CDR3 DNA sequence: TGCGCCAGCAGCCTGGAGGGGGCGCCGGGCAGCTATGGCTACACCTTC. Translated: CASSLEGAPGSYGYTF. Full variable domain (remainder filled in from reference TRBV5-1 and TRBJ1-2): KAGVTQTPRYLIKTRGQQVTLSCSPISGHRSVSWYQQTPGQGLQFLFEYFSETQRNKGNFPGRFSGRQFSNSRSEMNVSTLELGDSALYLCASSLEGAPGSYGYTFGSGTRLTVV.

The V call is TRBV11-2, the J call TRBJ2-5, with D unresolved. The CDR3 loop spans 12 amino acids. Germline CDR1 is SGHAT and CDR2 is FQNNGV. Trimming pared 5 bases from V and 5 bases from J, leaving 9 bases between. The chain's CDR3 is CASSPRLETQYF. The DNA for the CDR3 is TGTGCCAGCAGCCCCCGTCTGGAGACCCAGTACTTC.

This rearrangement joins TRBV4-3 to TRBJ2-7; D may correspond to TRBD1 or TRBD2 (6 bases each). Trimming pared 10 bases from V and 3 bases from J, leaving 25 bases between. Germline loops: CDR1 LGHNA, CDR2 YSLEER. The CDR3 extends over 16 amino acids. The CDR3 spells CATHEEGGFLRYEQYF. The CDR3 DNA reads TGCGCCACGCACGAAGAGGGGGGCTTTCTTCGCTACGAGCAGTACTTC.

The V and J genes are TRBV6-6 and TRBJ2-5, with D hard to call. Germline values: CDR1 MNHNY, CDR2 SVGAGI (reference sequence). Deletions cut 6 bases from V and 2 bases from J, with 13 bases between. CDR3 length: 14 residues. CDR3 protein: CASSPIEIQETQYF. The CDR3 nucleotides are TGTGCCAGCAGCCCGATCGAAATACAAGAGACCCAGTACTTC.

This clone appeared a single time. Here the CDR3 reads CASSYSSGARGDTQYF. CDR3 nucleotides: TGTGCCAGCAGTTACTCAAGCGGGGCCCGTGGAGATACGCAGTATTTT. The genes are TRBV6-6 and TRBJ2-3; 7 bases agree with TRBD2. The CDR3 sequence is 16 residues long. Germline CDR1 MNHNY, CDR2 SVGAGI (reference sequence). Unmatched junction bases numbered 8, after V lost 0 bases and J lost 5 bases.

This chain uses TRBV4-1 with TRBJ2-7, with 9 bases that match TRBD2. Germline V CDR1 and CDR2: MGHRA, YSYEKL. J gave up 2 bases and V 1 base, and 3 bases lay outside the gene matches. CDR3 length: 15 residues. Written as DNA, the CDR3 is TGCGCCAGCAGCCAAGGACTAGCGGTAGCCTACGAGCAGTACTTC. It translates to CASSQGLAVAYEQYF.

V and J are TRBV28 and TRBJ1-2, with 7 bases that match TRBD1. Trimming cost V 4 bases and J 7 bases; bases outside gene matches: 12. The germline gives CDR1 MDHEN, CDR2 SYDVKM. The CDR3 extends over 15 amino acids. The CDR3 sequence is CASSYTGTVLFGYTF. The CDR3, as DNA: TGTGCCAGCAGTTACACCGGGACAGTACTTTTTGGCTACACCTTC.

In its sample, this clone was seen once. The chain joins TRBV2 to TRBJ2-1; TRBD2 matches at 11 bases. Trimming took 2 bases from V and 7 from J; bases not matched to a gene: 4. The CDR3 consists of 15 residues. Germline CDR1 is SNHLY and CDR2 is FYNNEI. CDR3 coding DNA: TGTGCCAGCAGTGAATTAGCGGGAGGGTATAATGAGCAGTTCTTC. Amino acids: CASSELAGGYNEQFF.

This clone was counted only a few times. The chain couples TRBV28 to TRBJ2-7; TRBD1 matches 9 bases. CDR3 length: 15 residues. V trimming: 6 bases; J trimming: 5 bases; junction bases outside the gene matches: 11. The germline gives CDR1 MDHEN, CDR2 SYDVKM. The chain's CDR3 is CASSPGTGTPHEQYF. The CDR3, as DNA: TGTGCCAGCAGCCCCGGGACAGGGACCCCCCACGAGCAGTACTTC.

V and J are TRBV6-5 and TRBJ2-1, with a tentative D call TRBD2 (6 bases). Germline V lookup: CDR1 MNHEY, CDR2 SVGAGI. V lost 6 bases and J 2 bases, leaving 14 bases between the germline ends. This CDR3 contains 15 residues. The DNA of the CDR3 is TGTGCCAGCAGGCCCCGACTAGGGCCCTACAATGAGCAGTTCTTC. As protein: CASRPRLGPYNEQFF.

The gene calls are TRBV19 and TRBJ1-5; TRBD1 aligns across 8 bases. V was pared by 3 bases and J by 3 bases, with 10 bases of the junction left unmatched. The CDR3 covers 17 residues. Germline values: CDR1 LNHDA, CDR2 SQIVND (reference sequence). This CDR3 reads CASSIGRQGRYNQPQHF. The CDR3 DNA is TGTGCCAGTAGTATCGGTCGACAGGGGCGGTACAATCAGCCCCAGCATTTT.

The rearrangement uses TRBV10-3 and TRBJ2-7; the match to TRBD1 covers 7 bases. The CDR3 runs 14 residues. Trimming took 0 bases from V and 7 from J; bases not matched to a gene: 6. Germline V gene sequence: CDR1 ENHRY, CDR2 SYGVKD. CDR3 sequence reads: CAISESTGPGEQYF. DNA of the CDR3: TGTGCCATCAGTGAGTCGACAGGGCCGGGTGAGCAGTACTTC.

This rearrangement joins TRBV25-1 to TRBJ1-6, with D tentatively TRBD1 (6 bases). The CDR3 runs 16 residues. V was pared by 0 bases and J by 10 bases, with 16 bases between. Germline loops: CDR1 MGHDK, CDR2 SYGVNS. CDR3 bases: TGTGCCAGCAGTGAATACTCCAGGGGAAGAGCCTCACCCCTCCACTTT. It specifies CASSEYSRGRASPLHF.